Listed below are T cell receptor beta chains from one sample, sequenced in a study of blood T cell repertoires in COVID-19. Clones were sequenced by immunoSEQ multiplex PCR, and TCRdb holds only the in-frame ones, with some missing. The data show about 120,000 clones, nearly 70% seen once. The specimen was peripheral blood. Every receptor here comes from a woman between 65 and 79 years old with acute or convalescent COVID-19. The CDR3 runs from the conserved cysteine through the conserved F or W. D genes are given only for firm matches. Clone size is not always given. Where it is, it says once, few, many or a class for expanded clones.

CASSLGLYNEQFF TGTGCCAGCAGTTTAGGTCTCTACAATGAGCAGTTCTTC NA TRBJ2-1 TRBV12-3/TRBV12-4 NA
CSVERDRGQETQYF TGCAGCGTTGAACGGGACAGGGGGCAAGAGACCCAGTACTTC TRBD1 TRBJ2-5 TRBV29-1 NA
CASSLIGGPYGYTF TGTGCCAGCAGTTTAATAGGGGGCCCCTATGGCTACACCTTC TRBD1 TRBJ1-2 TRBV28 NA
CATSRSWGQGDGYTF TGTGCCACCAGCAGATCTTGGGGACAGGGGGATGGCTACACCTTC TRBD1 TRBJ1-2 TRBV15 NA
CASSAGQGMRRNTIYF TGTGCCAGCAGCGCGGGACAGGGGATGAGAAGAAACACCATATATTTT TRBD1 TRBJ1-3 TRBV7-2 few
CASSKLRGGTDTQYF TGTGCCAGCAGCAAATTACGCGGGGGGACAGATACGCAGTATTTT TRBD2 TRBJ2-3 TRBV14 NA
CASSSPLSGGTQYF TGTGCCAGCAGCTCACCCCTGAGCGGGGGTACGCAGTATTTT TRBD2 TRBJ2-3 TRBV5-5 NA
CASWTSGDGDTQYF TGTGCCAGTTGGACTAGCGGGGATGGGGATACGCAGTATTTT TRBD2 TRBJ2-3 TRBV5-4 few
CASSPQGSQPQHF TGTGCCAGCAGTCCACAGGGTTCCCAGCCCCAGCATTTT NA TRBJ1-5 TRBV6-6 NA
CASSVAVGGLDNEQFF TGTGCCAGCAGCGTAGCCGTGGGAGGGCTGGACAATGAGCAGTTCTTC TRBD2 TRBJ2-1 TRBV9 NA
CASSRIYEQYF TGTGCCAGCAGCAGGATCTACGAGCAGTACTTC NA TRBJ2-7 TRBV28 NA
CASSFTGYGSPLHF TGTGCCAGTAGTTTTACAGGGTACGGTTCACCCCTCCACTTT NA TRBJ1-6 TRBV19 few
CASSLGDRVSPLHF TGCGCCAGCAGCTTGGGGGACAGGGTTTCACCCCTCCACTTT TRBD1 TRBJ1-6 TRBV5-1 NA
CASSRQGAAFF TGTGCCAGCAGCCGACAGGGGGCGGCTTTCTTT TRBD1 TRBJ1-1 TRBV6-5 many
CASSTILADTQYF TGTGCCAGTAGTACAATACTAGCGGATACGCAGTATTTT TRBD2 TRBJ2-3 TRBV19 few
CASSLGGSNQPQHF TGTGCCAGCAGTTTGGGGGGTAGCAATCAGCCCCAGCATTTT NA TRBJ1-5 TRBV28 NA